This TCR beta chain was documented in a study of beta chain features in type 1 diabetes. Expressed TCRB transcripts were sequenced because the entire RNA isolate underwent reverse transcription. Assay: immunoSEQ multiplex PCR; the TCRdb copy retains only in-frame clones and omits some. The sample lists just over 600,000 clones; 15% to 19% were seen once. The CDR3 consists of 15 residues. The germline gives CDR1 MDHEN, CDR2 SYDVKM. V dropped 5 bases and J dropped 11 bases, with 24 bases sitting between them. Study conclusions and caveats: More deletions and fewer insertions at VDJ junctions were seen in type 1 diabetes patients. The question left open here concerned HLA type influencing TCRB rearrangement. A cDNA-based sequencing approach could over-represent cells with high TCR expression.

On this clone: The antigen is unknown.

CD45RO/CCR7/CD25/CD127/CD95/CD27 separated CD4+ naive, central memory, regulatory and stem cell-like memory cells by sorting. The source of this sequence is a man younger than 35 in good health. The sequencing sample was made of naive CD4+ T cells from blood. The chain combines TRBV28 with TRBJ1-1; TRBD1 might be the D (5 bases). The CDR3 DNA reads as TGTGCCAGCAGTAGTCCGGGACTTGGCCCCCGTCTGGCTTTCTTT. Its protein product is CASSSPGLGPRLAFF.